This paragraph covers one TCR beta chain sequence. This receptor's antigen is unknown. The record has no base qualities; no much larger clone is one base away. The data were taken from a study of OX40 agonist ivuxolimab in advanced cancers. A note on the overall study: Ivuxolimab was a fully human IgG2 agonistic monoclonal antibody targeting the costimulatory receptor OX40 (CD134). In the dose-escalation cohort, 82.7% of patients were male, and the mean age was around 60 years, with a range of roughly 20 to 85. Peripheral TCRbeta sequencing aimed to test whether ivuxolimab altered TCR sequence diversity and caused clonal T-cell expansion. The paper reports the monotherapy dose-escalation portion (N of about 54 patients) of the phase I ivuxolimab trial. Three dose-escalation patients achieved partial responses, one with hepatocellular carcinoma and two with cutaneous melanoma. Prior anti-PD-1, anti-PD-L1 or anti-CTLA-4 therapy was permitted, and 40% of dose-escalation patients had received checkpoint inhibitors. Among the 52 dose-escalation patients, approximately 20 had hepatocellular carcinoma, about 15 melanoma, 9 renal cell carcinoma and 9 head and neck cancer. Intravenous ivuxolimab was administered to patients every 2 weeks at six dose levels: 0.01, 0.1, 0.3, 1.5, 3 and 10 mg/kg.

Beyond this particular receptor, the publication reports: The antigen specificity of the clonally expanded peripheral T cells was not determined. On average, CD8+ T cells showed more expanded clones than CD4+ T cells after ivuxolimab. In the 0.1-3.0 mg/kg groups, partial responders had among the lowest normalized peripheral clonal expansion, particularly in CD8+ T cells. At doses of 0.1 to 3.0 mg/kg, clonal expansion of both CD4+ and CD8+ blood T cells was observed from baseline to week 6. Low levels of normalized T-cell clonal expansion were also seen in some patients who did not respond.

Genomic DNA was isolated from the sorted cells so that the TCRbeta CDR3 region could be sequenced. TCRbeta CDR3 regions were sequenced using the immunoSEQ Assay. Sourced from immuneACCESS, this table was stored by TCRdb with only in-frame sequences that have V and J called. A share of the clones is absent; for the studies checked, an unresolved V gene accounts for under half, and the remainder has no known explanation. For this sample there are about 72,000 clones; approximately 92% appear just once. The ten largest clones add up to more than 9.5% of the sample. Measured from the cysteine to the phenylalanine, the CDR3 is 15 residues long. The only DNA kept is the CDR3, 45 bases in frame from the first base. The germline V end is reduced by 7 bases and the J end by 5 bases; junction bases left unmatched: 10. CDR1 and CDR2 were assigned from the germline V gene as SNHLY and FYNNEI. Patients with a history of autoimmune disease or receiving systemic immunosuppression were excluded from the trial. In every dose cohort, peripheral blood was drawn for TCR sequencing at baseline, cycle 4 day 1, and cycle 7 day 1. Samples were obtained from an open-label, multicenter, first-in-human phase I dose-escalation trial of ivuxolimab. The trial enrolled adults with locally advanced or metastatic head and neck squamous cell, hepatocellular, melanoma or renal cell carcinoma. CD4+ and CD8+ T cells were sorted separately from peripheral blood before TCR sequencing.

The rearrangement joined TRBV2 to TRBJ1-2, and TRBD1 matches 10 of the central bases. The specimen comprised CD4+ or CD8+ T cells sorted from blood, sampled in a trial of the OX40 agonist ivuxolimab. This sequence originates from an adult with an advanced solid tumor such as melanoma, head and neck, liver or kidney cancer. The CDR3 here reads CASNRDRGAVYGYTF. The DNA reads as follows: TGTGCCAGCAATCGGGACAGGGGCGCTGTTTATGGCTACACCTTC. The reference TRBV2 and TRBJ1-2 proteins fill in what lies around the CDR3, so the full variable domain reads EPEVTQTPSHQVTQMGQEVILRCVPISNHLYFYWYRQILGQKVEFLVSFYNNEISEKSEIFDDQFSVERPDGSNFTLKIRSTKLEDSAMYFCASNRDRGAVYGYTFGSGTRLTVV.